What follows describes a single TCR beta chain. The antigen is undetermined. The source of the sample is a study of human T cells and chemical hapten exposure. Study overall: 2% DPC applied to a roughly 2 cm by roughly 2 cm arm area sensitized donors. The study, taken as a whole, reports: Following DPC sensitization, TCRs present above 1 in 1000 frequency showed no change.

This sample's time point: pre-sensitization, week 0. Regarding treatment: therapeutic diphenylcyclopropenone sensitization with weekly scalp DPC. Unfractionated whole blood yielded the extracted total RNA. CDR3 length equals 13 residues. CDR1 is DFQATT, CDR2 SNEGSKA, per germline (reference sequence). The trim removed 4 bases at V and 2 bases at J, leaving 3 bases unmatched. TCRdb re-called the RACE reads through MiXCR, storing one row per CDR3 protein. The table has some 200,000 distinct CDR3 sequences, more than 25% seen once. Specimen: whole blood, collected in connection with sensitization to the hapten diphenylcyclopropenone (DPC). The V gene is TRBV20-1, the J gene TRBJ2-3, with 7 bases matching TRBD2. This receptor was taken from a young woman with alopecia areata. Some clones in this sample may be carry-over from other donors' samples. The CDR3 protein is CSATSGSTDTQYF. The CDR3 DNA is TGCAGTGCTACTAGCGGTTCCACAGATACGCAGTATTTT.